A single T cell receptor (beta chain) is shown here with its context. Its antigen remains unknown. This entry is derived from a study of CD8+CD57+ T cells in acquired aplastic anemia. Study background: The study obtained an average of 3.2 ug of DNA from sorted CD4+ and CD8+ cells.

Study outcomes and limitations: CD8+ Simpson's diversity did not differ significantly between patients and controls. The study identified under 30 CD8+ CDR3 sequences shared by patients and controls.

Profiling of TCR beta VDJ combinations and CDR3 sequences used genomic DNA as template. TCRdb analysed the reads with MiXCR anew, one entry per CDR3 protein. The data contain some 190,000 distinct CDR3 sequences, around 59% of them singletons. From germline, CDR1 is SNHLY and CDR2 FYNNEI. V lost 7 bases and J lost 0, with 13 bases in between. The CDR3 totals 15 residues. The V and J genes are TRBV2 and TRBJ1-5; tentative D call: TRBD1 (6 bases). The sample was sorted CD4+, CD8+, or CD8+CD57+ T cells (not recorded which) from PBMCs. The origin of this receptor is a human donor in good health, serving as a control. The CDR3 loop reads CASTKRQDSNQPQHF. Here the CDR3 DNA reads TGTGCCAGCACTAAACGACAGGATAGCAATCAGCCCCAGCATTTT.